These 32 T cell receptor beta chains share one sample of origin, sequenced in a study of shared clonotypes between healthy human individuals. Profiling relied on immunoSEQ multiplex PCR, and the TCRdb table lists in-frame clones only, not all of them. The data hold hundreds of thousands of clones, with roughly 97% observed a single time. The source material was naive CD4+ T cells sorted from blood. Subset of the sample: CD45RA+ positively selected. All receptors come from a woman in her 30s in good health.

The V and J genes are TRBV6-5 and TRBJ1-4, with D hard to call. Per the germline V gene, CDR1 is MNHEY and CDR2 is SVGAGI. The CDR3 consists of 15 residues. V dropped 6 bases and J dropped 0 bases, with 11 bases sitting between them. The CDR3 is CASSPLQATNEKLFF. CDR3 nucleotide sequence: TGTGCCAGCAGCCCCCTACAAGCAACTAATGAAAAACTGTTTTTT.

This clone was detected once. This sequence joins TRBV15 and TRBJ2-5, with a weak D call TRBD2 (5 bases). Judging by the DNA end, TRBJ2-7 fits better; the J call may be wrong. CDR1 is LNHNV and CDR2 is YYDKDF in the germline V gene (reference sequence). The CDR3 length is 15 residues. CDR3 nucleotide sequence: TGTGCCACCAGCAGAGAGCGGGTTCTCTCCTACGAGCAGTACTTC. The encoded protein is CATSRERVLSYEQYF.

V usage is TRBV7-9 and J usage is TRBJ2-3; D gene uncertain. The CDR3 is made up of 15 amino acids. The germline V gene encodes CDR1 SEHNR and CDR2 FQNEAQ (reference sequence). Between the trimmed V and J ends, which lost 3 bases and 4 bases, there was a span of 14 bases. As DNA, the CDR3 is TGTGCCAGCAGCTTCGTTGCGGATCGGGCAGATACGCAGTATTTT. Protein: CASSFVADRADTQYF.

The chain joins TRBV6-5 to TRBJ1-2, with D hard to call. V was trimmed by 6 bases and J by 6 bases, leaving 11 bases between them. The CDR3 covers 12 residues. CDR1 is MNHEY, CDR2 SVGAGI, per germline. CDR3 sequence reads: CASSGRVDGYTF. Written as DNA, the CDR3 is TGTGCCAGCAGCGGGAGAGTGGATGGCTACACCTTC.

The chain carries TRBV14 and TRBJ1-4; TRBD1 agrees at 10 bases. This CDR3 comprises 12 residues. CDR1 is SGHDN and CDR2 is FVKESK in the germline V gene. The V segment lost 8 bases and the J segment 7 bases; nucleotides outside the gene matches: 1. The CDR3 spells CASGTGVEKLFF. CDR3 bases: TGTGCCAGCGGGACAGGGGTTGAAAAACTGTTTTTT.

The genes are TRBV5-4 and TRBJ2-7; D unresolved. This CDR3 has 13 residues. Between the trimmed V and J ends, which lost 0 bases and 5 bases, there was a span of 9 bases. Looked up from germline, CDR1 is SGHNT and CDR2 is YYREEE (reference sequence). The CDR3 loop reads CASSLAVSDEQYF. The CDR3 nucleotides are TGTGCCAGCAGCTTGGCAGTATCGGACGAGCAGTACTTC.

The V gene is TRBV10-2, the J gene TRBJ1-5; no reliable D call. V lost 3 bases to trimming and J lost 3 bases, with 6 bases between them. This CDR3 region has 13 residues. Germline-derived CDR1 and CDR2 are WSHSY and SAAADI. CDR3 in DNA: TGCGCCAGCAGTGAACAGCTCAATCAGCCCCAGCATTTT. Its translation is CASSEQLNQPQHF.

The chain joins TRBV28 to TRBJ2-2; no definite D call. CDR3 length: 13 amino acids. V dropped 3 bases and J dropped 6 bases, with 8 bases sitting between them. CDR1 and CDR2 (germline): MDHEN, SYDVKM. The CDR3 nucleotides are TGTGCCAGCAGTTTCCCGGCCGCCGGGGAGCTGTTTTTT. This sequence encodes CASSFPAAGELFF. The entire variable domain, with the rest obtained from reference TRBV28 and TRBJ2-2, is as follows: DVKVTQSSRYLVKRTGEKVFLECVQDMDHENMFWYRQDPGLGLRLIYFSYDVKMKEKGDIPEGYSVSREKKERFSLILESASTNQTSMYLCASSFPAAGELFFGEGSRLTVL.

The V call is TRBV6-6, the J call TRBJ1-5; 7 nucleotides agree with TRBD1. The CDR3 is 16 amino acids. Per the germline V gene, CDR1 is MNHNY and CDR2 is SVGAGI (reference sequence). With 6 bases clipped from V and 1 base from J, the junction kept 9 bases outside the gene matches. CDR3 region: CASSRQGNRSNQPQHF. The CDR3 DNA reads as TGTGCCAGCAGCCGACAGGGAAATCGAAGCAATCAGCCCCAGCATTTT.

The chain has TRBV5-1 and TRBJ2-1; TRBD2 might be the D (5 bases). From germline, CDR1 is SGHRS and CDR2 YFSETQ. This CDR3 is 15 amino acids long. Deletions cut 4 bases from V and 5 bases from J, with 16 bases between. In DNA form, the CDR3 reads TGCGCCAGCAGCCCCCCCGAGCGGAGGAACAATGAGCAGTTCTTC. It is translated as CASSPPERRNNEQFF.

The chain couples TRBV27 to TRBJ2-7, with D possibly TRBD1 on 7 matching bases. The V end lost 3 bases, the J end lost 2 bases, and 20 bases lay between the germline ends. In germline, CDR1 is MNHEY, CDR2 SMNVEV (reference sequence). The CDR3 contains 17 residues. CDR3 coding DNA: TGTGCCAGCAGTTTCCGGGTGGAGCAGGGGGGAACCTACGAGCAGTACTTC. As protein: CASSFRVEQGGTYEQYF.

The V call is TRBV27, the J call TRBJ2-5; 9 positions match TRBD1. Matching the DNA end better, TRBJ2-7 makes the J call doubtful. Germline CDR1 reads MNHEY; CDR2 reads SMNVEV (reference sequence). The CDR3 sequence is 15 residues long. The CDR3 sequence: CASSYFRTGGHEQYF. DNA of the CDR3: TGTGCCAGCAGTTATTTCAGAACAGGGGGCCACGAGCAGTACTTC.

The CDR3 is CASSFASDSRYGYTF. The CDR3 nucleotides read TGCGCCAGCAGCTTCGCTTCGGACAGTCGCTATGGCTACACCTTC. This chain joins TRBV5-1 and TRBJ1-2; D may be TRBD1 (6 bases). The V gene's germline CDR1 is SGHRS and CDR2 YFSETQ. The CDR3 has 15 amino acids. V was pared by 2 bases and J by 4 bases, with 15 bases between.

This clone has more than one count but fewer than ten. The chain carries TRBV2 and TRBJ1-3; D is uncertain. Trimming pared 7 bases from V and 0 bases from J, leaving 7 bases between. Germline-derived CDR1 and CDR2 are SNHLY and FYNNEI. The CDR3 has 13 amino acids. The CDR3 spells CASMRSSGNTIYF. The DNA for the CDR3 is TGTGCCAGCATGCGCAGCTCTGGAAACACCATATATTTT. The full variable domain, with the rest looked up from reference TRBV2 and TRBJ1-3, is EPEVTQTPSHQVTQMGQEVILRCVPISNHLYFYWYRQILGQKVEFLVSFYNNEISEKSEIFDDQFSVERPDGSNFTLKIRSTKLEDSAMYFCASMRSSGNTIYFGEGSWLTVV.

This clone occurred once. The J gene is TRBJ2-5, the V gene TRBV5-1; D possibly corresponds to TRBD1 (6 bases). The last part of the DNA fits TRBJ2-7 better; the J call may be wrong. Germline V lookup: CDR1 SGHRS, CDR2 YFSETQ. This CDR3 comprises 16 residues. This chain's CDR3 is CASSLAPDSRSYEQYF. The CDR3 DNA reads as TGCGCCAGCAGCTTGGCCCCGGACAGCCGATCCTACGAGCAGTACTTC.

The rearrangement links TRBV5-3 to TRBJ2-7; 8 nucleotides agree with TRBD1. TRBV5-3 is reported as an ORF; its role is uncertain. The CDR3 loop spans 13 amino acids. The V segment lost 4 bases and the J segment 3 bases; nucleotides outside the gene matches: 3. CDR3 protein: CARSGTGGYEQYF. The DNA of the CDR3 is TGTGCCAGAAGCGGCACAGGGGGCTACGAGCAGTACTTC.

This chain connects TRBV28 to TRBJ2-7; no definite D call. Trimming cost V 8 bases and J 5 bases, with 22 bases left between them. CDR3 length equals 15 residues. Germline V lookup: CDR1 MDHEN, CDR2 SYDVKM. The CDR3 DNA reads TGTGCCAGCCTCTCCCAAGTCGTCCTGGACCACGAGCAGTACTTC. Translating gives CASLSQVVLDHEQYF.

This chain connects TRBV10-1 to TRBJ1-3; D is uncertain. CDR3 size: 17 residues. Germline V CDR1 and CDR2: WNHNN, SYGVQD (reference sequence). The ends were cut back, 3 bases at V and 0 bases at J, with 15 bases in the middle. The DNA for the CDR3 is TGCGCCAGCAGTGAAATGTGGCCTCTCAGCTCTGGAAACACCATATATTTT. Its protein is CASSEMWPLSSGNTIYF.

This sequence joins TRBV18 and TRBJ2-5, with TRBD2 matching 10 bases. V trimming: 3 bases; J trimming: 5 bases; junction bases outside the gene matches: 18. There are 19 residues in the CDR3. Germline CDR1 and CDR2: KGHSH and LQKENI. For the CDR3, the DNA is TGTGCCAGCTCACCTGACAGGGGAGGACGGAGCGGGAGGGCTGAGACCCAGTACTTC. Its translation: CASSPDRGGRSGRAETQYF. The full variable domain, completed using reference TRBV18 and TRBJ2-5, is NAGVMQNPRHLVRRRGQEARLRCSPMKGHSHVYWYRQLPEEGLKFMVYLQKENIIDESGMPKERFSAEFPKEGPSILRIQQVVRGDSAAYFCASSPDRGGRSGRAETQYFGPGTRLLVL.

The rearrangement links TRBV25-1 to TRBJ1-2; 10 bases are a match to TRBD1. The V gene's germline CDR1 is MGHDK and CDR2 SYGVNS. CDR3 length: 15 residues. V lost 3 bases and J lost 6; bases outside the gene matches: 7. The CDR3 nucleotides read TGTGCCAGCAGTGACCCCCGGGACAGGGGTAATGGCTACACCTTC. Amino acid sequence: CASSDPRDRGNGYTF.

This chain joins TRBV2 and TRBJ1-2; the D is unclear. Germline V CDR1 and CDR2: SNHLY, FYNNEI. The CDR3 loop spans 13 amino acids. Trimming removed 11 bases from V and 8 bases from J, with 21 bases in between. Here the CDR3 reads CASHGGVFGGYTF. DNA for the CDR3: TGTGCCTCTCACGGTGGGGTTTTCGGGGGCTACACCTTC. Supplemented by reference TRBV2 and TRBJ1-2, the full variable domain reads EPEVTQTPSHQVTQMGQEVILRCVPISNHLYFYWYRQILGQKVEFLVSFYNNEISEKSEIFDDQFSVERPDGSNFTLKIRSTKLEDSAMYFCASHGGVFGGYTFGSGTRLTVV.

The rearrangement joins TRBV21-1 to TRBJ1-2. TRBV21-1 corresponds to a pseudogene. The CDR3 contains 15 residues. The CDR3 loop reads CASSKAEVSIYGYTF. CDR3 coding DNA: TGTGCCAGCAGCAAAGCCGAGGTATCAATCTATGGCTACACCTTC.

This chain connects TRBV5-1 to TRBJ2-5, with D possibly TRBD2 on 5 matching bases. TRBJ2-7 explains the end of the DNA better; the J call may be wrong. Per the germline V gene, CDR1 is SGHRS and CDR2 is YFSETQ. The CDR3 extends over 16 amino acids. The CDR3 region has the DNA TGCGCCAGCAGCCAGCGGTCCGACCCCCTCGAGCCCGAGCAGTACTTC. It is translated as CASSQRSDPLEPEQYF.

As for this clone: The same CDR3 is also encoded by other DNA sequences in this sample. DNA of the CDR3: TGCGCCAGCAGCCTGACAGGATTCGGAAACACCATATATTTT. Translating gives CASSLTGFGNTIYF. The rearrangement joins TRBV5-1 to TRBJ1-3; D is perhaps TRBD1 (6 bases). Germline CDR1 and CDR2: SGHRS and YFSETQ. This CDR3 has 14 residues. V lost 4 bases, J lost 4 bases, and 12 bases lay in between.

This chain uses TRBV28 with TRBJ2-7; perhaps TRBD2 as D (6 bases). There are 15 residues in the CDR3. CDR1 is MDHEN, CDR2 SYDVKM, per germline. Trimming removed 7 bases at V and 2 bases at J, with 18 bases between. The CDR3 DNA reads as TGTGCCAGCACCCTTGACGCGGGACCTACCTACGAGCAGTACTTC. It is translated as CASTLDAGPTYEQYF.

This chain connects TRBV18 to TRBJ2-7; D not resolved. V was shortened by 3 bases and J by 3 bases, with 12 bases between the two germline ends. CDR3 length equals 14 residues. CDR1 KGHSH and CDR2 LQKENI come from the germline V gene. The CDR3 DNA reads as TGTGCCAGCTCACCGTCGACTCGTGACTACGAGCAGTACTTC. It specifies CASSPSTRDYEQYF.

The rearrangement uses TRBV19 and TRBJ1-1; D is unclear. The ends were cut back, 3 bases at V and 6 bases at J, with 14 bases in the middle. The CDR3 length is 14 residues. Germline-derived CDR1 and CDR2 are LNHDA and SQIVND (reference sequence). The CDR3 here is CASSIPGFSAEAFF. CDR3 bases: TGTGCCAGTAGTATTCCGGGGTTTTCAGCTGAAGCTTTCTTT.

The genes are TRBV5-1 and TRBJ2-3, with D uncertain. Between the trimmed V and J ends, which lost 2 bases and 3 bases, there was a span of 4 bases. CDR3 length: 12 amino acids. CDR1 and CDR2 from the germline V gene are SGHRS and YFSETQ. Here the CDR3 reads CASSFLTDTQYF. The CDR3 bases are TGCGCCAGCAGCTTTTTGACAGATACGCAGTATTTT. The full variable domain, rest sourced from reference TRBV5-1 and TRBJ2-3, is KAGVTQTPRYLIKTRGQQVTLSCSPISGHRSVSWYQQTPGQGLQFLFEYFSETQRNKGNFPGRFSGRQFSNSRSEMNVSTLELGDSALYLCASSFLTDTQYFGPGTRLTVL.

In DNA form, the CDR3 reads TGTGCCACCAGCAGAGATGGACAGTCCTACGAGCAGTACTTC. Residues: CATSRDGQSYEQYF. The chain has TRBV15 and TRBJ2-7; possible D gene TRBD1, 6 bases. The germline V gene has CDR1 LNHNV and CDR2 YYDKDF (reference sequence). Trimming shortened V by 0 bases and J by 1 base, and 7 bases separated the two germline ends. The CDR3 runs to 14 residues.

The chain recombines TRBV9 with TRBJ1-1; the D is unclear. CDR1 is SGDLS and CDR2 is YYNGEE in the germline V gene. This CDR3 region has 14 residues. Trimming pared 0 bases from V and 1 base from J, leaving 7 bases between. The CDR3 here is CASSVEAQNTEAFF. The CDR3 region has the DNA TGTGCCAGCAGCGTAGAGGCCCAGAACACTGAAGCTTTCTTT.

The chain recombines TRBV28 with TRBJ2-2; D may be TRBD1 or TRBD2 (5 bases each). Trimming removed 6 bases at V and 5 bases at J, with 13 bases between. This CDR3 contains 14 residues. Per germline, CDR1 MDHEN and CDR2 SYDVKM. The CDR3 reads CASSRDQSTGELFF. In DNA form, the CDR3 reads TGTGCCAGCAGCCGGGACCAGAGTACCGGGGAGCTGTTTTTT.

The chain joins TRBV7-6 to TRBJ1-1; D not resolved. With 1 base removed from V and 0 bases from J, the gap between germline ends came to 9 bases. CDR1 and CDR2 (germline): SGHVS, FNYEAQ. CDR3 length: 15 amino acids. The CDR3, as DNA: TGTGCCAGCAGCTTAGTGTCAGTTATGAACACTGAAGCTTTCTTT. Protein: CASSLVSVMNTEAFF. Full variable domain (outside the CDR3, taken from reference TRBV7-6 and TRBJ1-1): GAGVSQSPRYKVTKRGQDVALRCDPISGHVSLYWYRQALGQGPEFLTYFNYEAQQDKSGLPNDRFSAERPEGSISTLTIQRTEQRDSAMYRCASSLVSVMNTEAFFGQGTRLTVV.